The 17 T cell receptor beta chains reported below all come from one sample, sequenced in a study of CD8+ T cells in alopecia areata. After isolation, RNA underwent reverse transcription to generate cDNA as the sequencing template. Sequenced by immunoSEQ multiplex PCR; TCRdb stores in-frame clones only, minus some. The table shows over 120,000 clones, with 58% occurring only once. The sample here was CD4+ T cells sorted from blood, taken at week 0. These TCRs come from a human donor with alopecia areata.

The chain is built from TRBV5-1 and TRBJ2-2, with TRBD1 as a possible D gene (6 bases). The germline CDR1 and CDR2 sequences are SGHRS and YFSETQ. The CDR3 totals 16 residues. The ends were cut back, 0 bases at V and 5 bases at J, with 14 bases in the middle. The CDR3 coding sequence is TGCGCCAGCAGCTTGGCCAGGGGAGTGTGGACCGGGGAGCTGTTTTTT. It is translated as CASSLARGVWTGELFF.

There are a few counts of this clone. J is TRBJ1-6 and V is TRBV27, with D unresolved. The CDR3 is 13 amino acids. The V gene's germline CDR1 is MNHEY and CDR2 SMNVEV (reference sequence). The V end lost 6 bases, the J end lost 7 bases, and 10 bases lay between the germline ends. CDR3 residues: CASRTLGNSPLHF. Written as DNA, the CDR3 is TGTGCCAGCAGGACTCTAGGGAATTCACCCCTCCACTTT.

This chain links TRBV5-4 with TRBJ2-4, with TRBD2 identical over 7 bases. Germline CDR1 reads SGHNT; CDR2 reads YYREEE (reference sequence). The junction had 2 bases not matched to a gene; V was cut back by 1 base and J by 1 base. The CDR3 is 15 amino acids. DNA for the CDR3: TGTGCCAGCAGCTTGAGCGGGGTTGCCAAAAACATTCAGTACTTC. Its translation is CASSLSGVAKNIQYF.

The rearrangement links TRBV27 to TRBJ1-6; D unclear. Germline V gene lookup returns CDR1 MNHEY and CDR2 SMNVEV (reference sequence). V dropped 4 bases and J dropped 0 bases, with 7 bases sitting between them. This CDR3 region has 15 residues. CDR3 sequence (DNA): TGTGCCAGCAGTTATACAAGCTCCTATAATTCACCCCTCCACTTT. Translating gives CASSYTSSYNSPLHF.

The chain has TRBV4-2 and TRBJ2-7, with 8 bases aligning to TRBD1. Germline CDR1 LGHNA, CDR2 YNFKEQ. This CDR3 region has 15 residues. The V and J ends lost 1 base and 5 bases, in that order; junction bases with no gene match: 7. CDR3: CASSQVGQGEHEQYF. The CDR3 bases are TGTGCCAGCAGCCAAGTAGGACAGGGTGAGCACGAGCAGTACTTC.

This clone was recorded once. The rearrangement links TRBV10-3 to TRBJ1-2; D is ambiguous. Germline V gene sequence: CDR1 ENHRY, CDR2 SYGVKD. V gave up 0 bases and J gave up 4 bases, with 12 bases separating them. This CDR3 has 15 residues. The CDR3 region has the DNA TGTGCCATCAGTGAGTCCACGGCACGGAGCTATGGCTACACCTTC. This sequence encodes CAISESTARSYGYTF.

On this clone: Within the sample, other DNA sequences also encode this same CDR3. The chain combines TRBV19 with TRBJ2-2; D gene uncertain. CDR1 and CDR2 from the germline V gene are LNHDA and SQIVND (reference sequence). The germline V and J ends were trimmed by 3 bases and 5 bases, with 4 bases remaining between them. The CDR3 has 12 amino acids. The CDR3 spells CASSIRTGELFF. As DNA, the CDR3 is TGTGCCAGTAGTATTCGAACCGGGGAGCTGTTTTTT.

DNA of the CDR3: TGTGCCAGTAGTATAGCTGTTGACTATGGCTACACCTTC. Translating gives CASSIAVDYGYTF. J is TRBJ1-2 and V is TRBV19; D ambiguous. CDR1 and CDR2 from the germline V gene are LNHDA and SQIVND (reference sequence). V shed 1 base and J shed 3 bases, with 6 bases lying between them. This CDR3 is 13 amino acids long. The variable domain in full, with the rest retrieved from reference TRBV19 and TRBJ1-2, is DGGITQSPKYLFRKEGQNVTLSCEQNLNHDAMYWYRQDPGQGLRLIYYSQIVNDFQKGDIAEGYSVSREKKESFPLTVTSAQKNPTAFYLCASSIAVDYGYTFGSGTRLTVV.

The sample holds one count of this clone. The chain recombines TRBV9 with TRBJ2-1, with D tentatively TRBD1 (7 bases). Trimming pared 3 bases from V and 4 bases from J, leaving 11 bases between. Germline values: CDR1 SGDLS, CDR2 YYNGEE. CDR3 length equals 14 residues. DNA for the CDR3: TGTGCCAGCAGCGCACAGGGGACTTACAATGAGCAGTTCTTC. This sequence encodes CASSAQGTYNEQFF. Together with reference TRBV9 and TRBJ2-1, the CDR3 gives the full variable domain: DSGVTQTPKHLITATGQRVTLRCSPRSGDLSVYWYQQSLDQGLQFLIQYYNGEERAKGNILERFSAQQFPDLHSELNLSSLELGDSALYFCASSAQGTYNEQFFGPGTRLTVL.

The chain couples TRBV27 to TRBJ1-6; 7 bases align to TRBD1. There are 13 residues in the CDR3. Trimming cost V 10 bases and J 7 bases; bases outside gene matches: 7. Germline assignment: CDR1 MNHEY and CDR2 SMNVEV (reference sequence). CDR3: CATSDRKNSPLHF. CDR3 nucleotides: TGTGCCACCTCGGACAGGAAGAATTCACCCCTCCACTTT.

The rearrangement links TRBV4-2 to TRBJ2-2; tentatively, D is TRBD2 (5 bases). Germline CDR1 is LGHNA and CDR2 is YNFKEQ. This CDR3 has 18 residues. V was clipped by 0 bases and J by 4 bases, with 18 bases between them. This CDR3 is CASSQEASRPAVTGELFF. CDR3 bases: TGTGCCAGCAGCCAAGAAGCTAGCCGACCCGCTGTCACCGGGGAGCTGTTTTTT.

The chain is built from TRBV10-3 and TRBJ2-3; no reliable D call. Per the germline V gene, CDR1 is ENHRY and CDR2 is SYGVKD. The CDR3 totals 13 residues. The V gene lost 3 bases and the J gene lost 1 base, with 5 bases spanning the gap. This chain's CDR3 is CAISDSGTDTQYF. The CDR3 DNA reads TGTGCCATCAGTGACAGCGGCACAGATACGCAGTATTTT.

The rearrangement joins TRBV29-1 to TRBJ2-5, with 10 bases matching TRBD2. V was pared by 6 bases and J by 5 bases, with 15 bases of the junction left unmatched. Germline values: CDR1 SQVTM, CDR2 ANQGSEA. The CDR3 consists of 16 residues. The CDR3 here is CSVYVKRGGARETQYF. In DNA form, the CDR3 reads TGCAGCGTGTACGTTAAGCGGGGGGGCGCCAGGGAGACCCAGTACTTC.

V gene TRBV20-1 combines with J gene TRBJ2-7; D remains unclear. Trimming stripped 3 bases from V and 3 bases from J, with 6 bases between. Germline CDR1 is DFQATT and CDR2 is SNEGSKA (reference sequence). The CDR3 totals 11 residues. The CDR3 is CSASADYEQYF. Here the CDR3 DNA reads TGCAGTGCTAGTGCGGACTACGAGCAGTACTTC.

The chain recombines TRBV19 with TRBJ1-2; possible D gene TRBD1, 6 bases. In germline, CDR1 is LNHDA, CDR2 SQIVND (reference sequence). This CDR3 has 16 residues. V was cut by 5 bases and J by 4 bases, with 20 bases left in between. In DNA form, the CDR3 reads TGTGCCAGTAGTGGCTGGGACACTCCTTGGACCTATGGCTACACCTTC. The encoded protein is CASSGWDTPWTYGYTF.

This chain connects TRBV11-2 to TRBJ2-3, with 9 bases aligning to TRBD1. CDR3 length: 15 residues. Trimming took 5 bases from V and 10 from J; bases not matched to a gene: 13. CDR1 is SGHAT, CDR2 FQNNGV, per germline. CDR3 bases: TGTGCCAGCAGCACCCGGGACAGGGTCAGTCAAGCGCAGTATTTT. Translating gives CASSTRDRVSQAQYF.

A few counts support this clone. The rearrangement links TRBV29-1 to TRBJ2-1; D gene uncertain. CDR1 and CDR2 (germline): SQVTM, ANQGSEA. CDR3 length: 11 amino acids. Trimming cost V 5 bases and J 5 bases, with 7 bases left between them. The CDR3 reads CSVRSHNEQFF. For the CDR3, the DNA is TGCAGCGTTAGGAGCCACAATGAGCAGTTCTTC.